One and the same sample provided the 12 T cell receptor beta chains below, sequenced in a study of blood T cell repertoires in COVID-19. Only in-frame clones appear in the TCRdb table, and some are missing; sequencing was by immunoSEQ multiplex PCR. The table has 270,000 or so clones, under 95% seen once; the top ten hold 2.5% to 3%. The source material was PBMCs or T cells enriched from blood (not recorded which). These receptors all stem from a man aged 35 to 55 who had been exposed to COVID-19.

The J gene is TRBJ2-3, the V gene TRBV3-1 (or the pseudogene TRBV3-2), with TRBD2 as a possible D gene (5 bases). V was shortened by 1 base and J by 0 bases, with 8 bases between the two germline ends. Per germline, CDR1 LGHDT and CDR2 YNNKEL (reference sequence). The CDR3 is made up of 15 amino acids. CDR3 protein: CASSQAEGSTDTQYF. In DNA form, the CDR3 reads TGTGCCAGCAGCCAAGCTGAGGGTAGCACAGATACGCAGTATTTT.

The V call is TRBV5-5, the J call TRBJ1-6; 8 bases fit TRBD1. Per the germline V gene, CDR1 is SGHKS and CDR2 is YYEKEE (reference sequence). J was trimmed by 8 bases and V by 4 bases; bases with no gene match: 8. The CDR3 consists of 15 residues. CDR3 sequence: CASSILGQGYSPLHF. The CDR3 DNA reads as TGTGCCAGCAGCATCCTAGGACAGGGATATTCACCCCTCCACTTT.

The chain joins TRBV7-2 to TRBJ2-7, with D unclear. V shed 5 bases and J shed 3 bases, with 5 bases lying between them. Germline-derived CDR1 and CDR2 are SGHTA and FQGNSA. The CDR3 sequence is 11 residues long. This CDR3 reads CASSRHYEQYF. The CDR3 coding sequence is TGTGCCAGCAGCCGACACTACGAGCAGTACTTC. The variable domain in full, completed from reference TRBV7-2 and TRBJ2-7, reads GAGVSQSPSNKVTEKGKDVELRCDPISGHTALYWYRQSLGQGLEFLIYFQGNSAPDKSGLPSDRFSAERTGGSVSTLTIQRTQQEDSAVYLCASSRHYEQYFGPGTRLTVT.

V and J are TRBV12-5 and TRBJ1-1; 8 bases align to TRBD1. The CDR3 is made up of 12 amino acids. CDR1 LGHNT and CDR2 FRNRAP come from the germline V gene. With 1 base clipped from V and 13 bases from J, the junction kept 5 bases outside the gene matches. The CDR3 sequence is CASGLGTGKDFF. CDR3 coding DNA: TGTGCTAGTGGTTTGGGGACAGGGAAGGATTTCTTT.

The chain couples TRBV6-5 to TRBJ1-1, with TRBD1 as a possible D gene (5 bases). Germline V gene sequence: CDR1 MNHEY, CDR2 SVGAGI. Trimming took 2 bases from V and 5 from J, leaving 12 bases between them. The CDR3 runs 14 residues. As DNA, the CDR3 is TGTGCCAGCAGTTACGTCCCGGGGGAGACTGAAGCTTTCTTT. Its translation: CASSYVPGETEAFF.

This chain connects TRBV18 to TRBJ1-1, with TRBD1 matching 8 bases. The CDR3 has 13 residues. Germline trimming cut 4 bases from V and 8 bases from J; bases unmatched to any gene: 6. Per germline, CDR1 KGHSH and CDR2 LQKENI. This CDR3 reads CASSLGQGEEAFF. As DNA, the CDR3 is TGTGCCAGCTCACTCGGACAGGGAGAGGAAGCTTTCTTT. Using reference TRBV18 and TRBJ1-1 for the parts outside the CDR3, the full variable domain is NAGVMQNPRHLVRRRGQEARLRCSPMKGHSHVYWYRQLPEEGLKFMVYLQKENIIDESGMPKERFSAEFPKEGPSILRIQQVVRGDSAAYFCASSLGQGEEAFFGQGTRLTVV.

The chain joins TRBV5-4 to TRBJ2-3; TRBD2 aligns across 11 bases. Trimming took 1 base from V and 4 from J; bases not matched to a gene: 5. The CDR3 is 16 residues long. Germline lookup yields CDR1 SGHNT and CDR2 YYREEE (reference sequence). CDR3 loop: CASSLLLAGVSDTQYF. The CDR3 DNA reads as TGTGCCAGCAGCTTGTTACTAGCGGGAGTCTCAGATACGCAGTATTTT.

This clone was picked up one time. The V call is TRBV9, the J call TRBJ1-1; no clear D gene. The CDR3 has 14 residues. The V gene's germline CDR1 is SGDLS and CDR2 YYNGEE. Trimming shortened V by 4 bases and J by 0 bases, and 10 bases separated the two germline ends. The CDR3 region has the DNA TGTGCCAGCAGCCTAACCGGGGTGAACACTGAAGCTTTCTTT. It codes for CASSLTGVNTEAFF.

The chain has TRBV19 and TRBJ1-2; D call uncertain. There are 13 residues in the CDR3. From germline, CDR1 is LNHDA and CDR2 SQIVND (reference sequence). The V gene lost 2 bases and the J gene lost 2 bases, with 6 bases spanning the gap. The CDR3 DNA is TGTGCCAGTAGTATACACACGAACTATGGCTACACCTTC. It codes for CASSIHTNYGYTF.

V usage is TRBV28 and J usage is TRBJ1-5; D might be TRBD1 (6 bases). CDR3 size: 14 residues. V was clipped by 10 bases and J by 2 bases, with 15 bases between them. Per the germline V gene, CDR1 is MDHEN and CDR2 is SYDVKM. This CDR3 reads CAIGGRPGNQPQHF. The CDR3 region has the DNA TGTGCCATCGGGGGGCGCCCGGGCAATCAGCCCCAGCATTTT.

The chain has TRBV5-6 and TRBJ2-7, with TRBD2 matching 7 bases. CDR1 is SGHDT and CDR2 is YYEEEE in the germline V gene. Trimming cost V 2 bases and J 1 base; bases outside gene matches: 3. The CDR3 is 14 residues long. In DNA form, the CDR3 reads TGTGCCAGCAGCTTTGGGGGGGTTTCCTACGAGCAGTACTTC. Amino acid sequence: CASSFGGVSYEQYF.

J is TRBJ2-1 and V is TRBV5-1; 8 bases are a match to TRBD2. Trimming at V came to 4 bases and at J to 10 bases, leaving 13 bases not matched to a gene. Per the germline V gene, CDR1 is SGHRS and CDR2 is YFSETQ. There are 15 residues in the CDR3. CDR3 nucleotide sequence: TGCGCCAGCAGCCCGGAAGGAGTTTCGGGAGGGGAGCAGTTCTTC. Protein product: CASSPEGVSGGEQFF.